What follows describes a single T cell receptor beta chain. The antigen is not known. Alongside a J-beta primer mix, a sample-barcoded 5' primer served in a second PCR lasting roughly 7 to 11 cycles. TCRdb reanalysed the 5' RACE reads using MiXCR and keeps one entry per CDR3 protein. The repertoire holds 500,000 to 550,000 distinct CDR3 sequences, with around 24% as singletons. This entry belongs to a study of blood T cells in healthy people across ages. Study results and caveats: When one million T cells were used, diversity estimates were thought to be underestimates. Among long-lived donors, naive CD4+ cells were more numerous and diversity higher than in aged donors.

The sample also formed part of further work on T cells of mothers and their children. That source adds: The sample comes from 8 or 9 healthy Caucasian donors: mothers and children.

The sample comprised blood. This sequence originates from a boy between 10 and 17 years old in good health.

For the CDR3, the DNA is TGTGCCAGCGCAGGGTCCTTATCGAACACTGAAGCTTTCTTT. It specifies CASAGSLSNTEAFF. The chain joins TRBV6-5 to TRBJ1-1; D is perhaps TRBD1 (5 bases). V was clipped by 8 bases and J by 1 base, with 14 bases between them. From germline, CDR1 is MNHEY and CDR2 SVGAGI. The CDR3 contains 14 residues.